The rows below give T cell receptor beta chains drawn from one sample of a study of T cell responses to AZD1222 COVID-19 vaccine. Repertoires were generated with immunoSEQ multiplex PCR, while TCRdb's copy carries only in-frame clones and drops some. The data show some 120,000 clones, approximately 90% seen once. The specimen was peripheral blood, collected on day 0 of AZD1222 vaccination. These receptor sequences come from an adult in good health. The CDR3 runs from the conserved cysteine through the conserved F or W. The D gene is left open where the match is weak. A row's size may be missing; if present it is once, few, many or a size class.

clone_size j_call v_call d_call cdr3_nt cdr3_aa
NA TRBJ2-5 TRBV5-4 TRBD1 TGTGCCAGCAGCGACCGGGACAGAGCTCTAGAGACCCAGTACTTC CASSDRDRALETQYF
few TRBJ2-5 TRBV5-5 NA TGTGCCAGCAACATGGGGTACCAAGAGACCCAGTACTTC CASNMGYQETQYF
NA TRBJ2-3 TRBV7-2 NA TGTGCCAGCAGCTTTGACGGATCTAGCACAGATACGCAGTATTTT CASSFDGSSTDTQYF
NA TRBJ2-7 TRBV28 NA TGTGCCAGCAGTTCCGAGCCCCACGAGCAGTACTTC CASSSEPHEQYF
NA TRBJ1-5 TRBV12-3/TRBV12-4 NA TGTGCCAGCAGTTTAGCGAATCACCTCGAGGAACATTTT CASSLANHLEEHF
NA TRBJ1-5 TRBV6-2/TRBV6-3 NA TGTGCCAGCAGCCCGGGGCCTCGCAATCAGCCCCAGCATTTT CASSPGPRNQPQHF
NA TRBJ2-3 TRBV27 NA TGTGCCAGCAGTCCGCAAAACACAGATACGCAGTATTTT CASSPQNTDTQYF
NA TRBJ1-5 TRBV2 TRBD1 TGTGCCAGCAGGCCTGGGACAGGGTCCTATCAGCCCCAGCATTTT CASRPGTGSYQPQHF
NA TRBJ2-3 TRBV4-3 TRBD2 TGCGCCAGCAGCTTGTCGACTAGCGCCCCCGGCGATACGCAGTATTTT CASSLSTSAPGDTQYF
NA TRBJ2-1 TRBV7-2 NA TGTGCCAGCAGCTTCACCGTTAGCTCCTACAATGAGCAGTTCTTC CASSFTVSSYNEQFF
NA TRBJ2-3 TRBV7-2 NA TGTGCCAGCAGCTTATTCAGTGGAGATACGCAGTATTTT CASSLFSGDTQYF
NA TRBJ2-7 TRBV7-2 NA TGTGCCAGCAGCTTAGGGGGGGGGCAGAGGGGGACCTACGAGCAGTACTTC CASSLGGGQRGTYEQYF
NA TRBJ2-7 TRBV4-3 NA TGCGCCAGCGGTGGTACTAGGGACTGGGTGAGGACCTACGAGCAGTACTTC CASGGTRDWVRTYEQYF
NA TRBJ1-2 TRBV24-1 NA TGTGCCACCAGTGCCCTGGAGGTGCGGAACTATGGCTACACCTTC CATSALEVRNYGYTF
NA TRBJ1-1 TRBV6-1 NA TGTGCCAGCAGGACGCTCGGATCGAACACTGAAGCTTTCTTT CASRTLGSNTEAFF
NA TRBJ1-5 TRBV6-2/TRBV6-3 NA TGTGCCAGCAGCCACCCTGCTAAAGGATCCTATAGCAATCAGCCCCAGCATTTT CASSHPAKGSYSNQPQHF
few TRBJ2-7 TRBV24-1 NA TGTGCCACCAGTGACCTCGACGGACCCTACGAGCAGTACTTC CATSDLDGPYEQYF
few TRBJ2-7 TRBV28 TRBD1 TGTGCCAGCAGTTTTCAGGGGGCCGCCTACGAGCAGTACTTC CASSFQGAAYEQYF
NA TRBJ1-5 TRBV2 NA TGTGCCAGCAGCGGTGACAGAAATAGCAATCAGCCCCAGCATTTT CASSGDRNSNQPQHF
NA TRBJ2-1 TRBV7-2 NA TGTGCCAGCAGCTTAGCGCATCCGGTCGGCGGCTACAATGAGCAGTTCTTC CASSLAHPVGGYNEQFF
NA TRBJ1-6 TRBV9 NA TGTGCCAGCAGCCTCTCCGGGGCTCCCTCTGGTAATTCACCCCTCCACTTT CASSLSGAPSGNSPLHF
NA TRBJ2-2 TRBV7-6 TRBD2 TGTGCCAGCAGCTTAGGACTAGCGGGTGGAGACATCCCCGGGGAGCTGTTTTTT CASSLGLAGGDIPGELFF
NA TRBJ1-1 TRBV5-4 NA TGTGCCAGCAGCTTGCGGACACTGAACACTGAAGCTTTCTTT CASSLRTLNTEAFF
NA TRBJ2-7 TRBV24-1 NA TGTGCCACCAGTGAGGCAGGGGGGCATTGCAAGCAGTACTTC CATSEAGGHCKQYF
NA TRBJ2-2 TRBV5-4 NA TGTGCCAGCAGCTTGGTTCGGGAATCGGAGCTGTTTTTT CASSLVRESELFF
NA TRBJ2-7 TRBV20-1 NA TGCAGTGCACCCAAGATAGGGGTGCAGTACTTC CSAPKIGVQYF
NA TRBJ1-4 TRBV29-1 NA TGCAGCGCCCGAAGCCCAAATAATGAAAAACTGTTTTTT CSARSPNNEKLFF
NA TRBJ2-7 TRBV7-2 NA TGTGCCAGCAGCCAAAGCCGGGGCGAGCAGTACTTC CASSQSRGEQYF
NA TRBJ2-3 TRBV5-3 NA TGTGCCGGCAGAGTCATCCCATTTTCCACAGATACGCAGTATTTT CAGRVIPFSTDTQYF
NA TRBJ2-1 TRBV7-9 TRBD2 TGTGCCAGCAGCCTAGGACTAGTATCCTACAATGAGCAGTTCTTC CASSLGLVSYNEQFF
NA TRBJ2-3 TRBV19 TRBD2 TGTGCCAGCAATCGAGGGGAGGGCTCCACAGATACGCAGTATTTT CASNRGEGSTDTQYF
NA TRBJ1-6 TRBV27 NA TGTGCCAGCAGGGCGGTTGATAATTCACCCCTCCACTTT CASRAVDNSPLHF
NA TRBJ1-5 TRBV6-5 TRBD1 TGTGCCAGCATTGGGACAGGGGGTAGCAATCAGCCCCAGCATTTT CASIGTGGSNQPQHF
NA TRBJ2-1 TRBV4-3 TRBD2 TGCGCCAGCAGCCGGGGTAGCGGGAGTGGTGGTGAGCAGTTCTTC CASSRGSGSGGEQFF
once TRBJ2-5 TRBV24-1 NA TGTGCCACCAGTGAACTTGGGGGGCCCGAGACCCAGTACTTC CATSELGGPETQYF
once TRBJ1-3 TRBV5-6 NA TGTGCCAGCAGGAGGGATGGGGGGCCTGGAAACACCATATATTTT CASRRDGGPGNTIYF
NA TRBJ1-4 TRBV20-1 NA TGCAGTGCTAGCGGGACTGAAAAACTGTTTTTT CSASGTEKLFF
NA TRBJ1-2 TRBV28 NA TGTGCCAGCAGTCATCTGGACAGCCCCTGGGGCTACACCTTC CASSHLDSPWGYTF
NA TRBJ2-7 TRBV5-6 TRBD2 TGTGCCAGCAGCTTTTCCGGGACTATTAACCAGCAGTACTTC CASSFSGTINQQYF
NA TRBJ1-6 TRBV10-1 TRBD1 TGCGCCAGCAGTGAGGGGGGACAGGGGGGGAATTCACCCCTCCACTTT CASSEGGQGGNSPLHF
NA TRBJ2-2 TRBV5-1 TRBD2 TGCGCCAGCAGCTTAGACGGGAGGGCCCCCACCGGGGAGCTGTTTTTT CASSLDGRAPTGELFF
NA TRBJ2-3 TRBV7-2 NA TGTGCCAGCAGCTTCTCAACCACCCCCACAGATACGCAGTATTTT CASSFSTTPTDTQYF